This TCR beta chain was documented in a study of cytomegalovirus exposure and HLA in healthy donors. Whole-study findings and limits: It was 160 or so TCR beta chains that were listed as cytomegalovirus-associated.

Germline values: CDR1 SGHTA, CDR2 FQGNSA. There are 15 residues in the CDR3. The V end lost 1 base, the J end lost 3 bases, and 10 bases lay between the germline ends. Comments on this clone: Its antigen is currently unknown.

Libraries were prepared by immunoSEQ multiplex PCR; TCRdb keeps only in-frame clonotypes and omits some of them. The profile shows around 220,000 clones, about 90% of them singletons. The sequencing input was PBMCs. This chain uses TRBV7-2 with TRBJ2-1, with D possibly matching TRBD1 (6 bases). This receptor was taken from a woman aged 18-29 years in good health and CMV-seronegative. CDR3 nucleotides: TGTGCCAGCAGCTTAGGGCCGGGACACTACAATGAGCAGTTCTTC. It is translated as CASSLGPGHYNEQFF.